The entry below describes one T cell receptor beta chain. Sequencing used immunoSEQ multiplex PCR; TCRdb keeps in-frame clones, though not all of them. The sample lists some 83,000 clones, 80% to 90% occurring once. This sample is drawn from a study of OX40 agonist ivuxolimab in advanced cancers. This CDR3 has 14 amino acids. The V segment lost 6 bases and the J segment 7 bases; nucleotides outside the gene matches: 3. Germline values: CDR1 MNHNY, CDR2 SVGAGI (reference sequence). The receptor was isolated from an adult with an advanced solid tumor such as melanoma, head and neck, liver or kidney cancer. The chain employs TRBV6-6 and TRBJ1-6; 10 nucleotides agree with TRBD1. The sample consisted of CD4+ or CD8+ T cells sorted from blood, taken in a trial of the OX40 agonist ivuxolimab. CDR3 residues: CASSPDRGNSPLHF. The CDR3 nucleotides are TGTGCCAGCAGCCCGGACAGGGGGAATTCACCCCTCCACTTT.